The 3 T cell receptor beta chains listed next were all sequenced from one sample in a study of CD8 T cells in ankylosing spondylitis (dated by TCRdb to 2015 to 2018). Receptor amplification or capture employed 5' RACE. Sequenced on an Illumina HiSeq 2500. TCRdb itself trimmed the public reads at Q25 with fastp, ran MiXCR and retained productive beta chains. Under each unique CDR3 protein, matching rows form one entry showing the most common genes and DNA. This sample holds around 450,000 distinct CDR3 sequences; roughly 26% were observed only once. The top ten clones comprise 0.89% of the sample. General conclusions and limits of the study: Blood from ankylosing spondylitis patients appeared to be characterized by a TCR beta motif made up of under ten highly homologous amino acid variants.

The antigens for these receptors are not known. Sequenced: blood, either unsorted or a sorted T cell fraction (not recorded which). The receptors shown here come from a male donor with ankylosing spondylitis.

This clonotype was detected many times. The rearrangement links TRBV5-1 to TRBJ1-1; unclear D gene. CDR3 length: 17 amino acids. V lost 0 bases to trimming and J lost 0 bases, with 15 bases between them. CDR1 is SGHRS, CDR2 YFSETQ, per germline. This chain's CDR3 is CASSLAWQSLMNTEAFF. The CDR3 bases are TGCGCCAGCAGCTTGGCTTGGCAGAGTCTTATGAACACTGAAGCTTTCTTT.

The chain uses TRBV7-8 and TRBJ2-5, with 7 bases matching TRBD1. Per germline, CDR1 SGHVS and CDR2 FQNEAQ. The CDR3 has 12 amino acids. Germline trimming cut 4 bases from V and 6 bases from J; bases unmatched to any gene: 2. Written as DNA, the CDR3 is TGTGCCAGCAGCTACAGGGGAAAGACCCAGTACTTC. Residues: CASSYRGKTQYF.

This clonotype was seen more than once but under ten times. This chain uses TRBV5-1 with TRBJ2-1; TRBD2 matches at 9 bases. J gave up 4 bases and V 6 bases, and 5 bases lay outside the gene matches. Germline values: CDR1 SGHRS, CDR2 YFSETQ. The CDR3 has 14 amino acids. The CDR3 reads CASKREAGYNEQFF. As DNA, the CDR3 is TGCGCCAGCAAGCGGGAGGCGGGATACAATGAGCAGTTCTTC.